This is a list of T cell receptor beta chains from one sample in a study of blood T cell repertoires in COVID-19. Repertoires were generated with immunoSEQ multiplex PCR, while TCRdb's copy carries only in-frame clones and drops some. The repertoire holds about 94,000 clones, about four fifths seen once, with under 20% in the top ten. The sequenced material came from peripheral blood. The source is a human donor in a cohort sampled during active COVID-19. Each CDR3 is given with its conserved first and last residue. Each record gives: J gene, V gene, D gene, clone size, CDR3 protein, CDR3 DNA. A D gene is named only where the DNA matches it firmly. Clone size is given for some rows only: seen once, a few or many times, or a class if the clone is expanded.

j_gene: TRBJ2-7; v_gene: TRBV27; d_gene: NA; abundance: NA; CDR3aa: CASSLSGAYEQYF; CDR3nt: TGTGCCAGCAGTTTATCCGGGGCCTACGAGCAGTACTTC
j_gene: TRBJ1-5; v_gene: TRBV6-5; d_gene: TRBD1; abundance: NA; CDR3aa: CASSTGDNQPQHF; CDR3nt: TGTGCCAGCAGTACAGGGGACAATCAGCCCCAGCATTTT
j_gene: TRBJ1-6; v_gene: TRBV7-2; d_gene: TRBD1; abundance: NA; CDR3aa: CASSPQGAQRSPLHF; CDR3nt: TGTGCCAGCAGCCCCCAGGGGGCGCAAAGGTCACCCCTCCACTTT
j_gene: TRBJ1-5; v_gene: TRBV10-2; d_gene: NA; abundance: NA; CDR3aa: CASSESAQPQHF; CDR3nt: TGCGCCAGCAGTGAGTCGGCTCAGCCCCAGCATTTT
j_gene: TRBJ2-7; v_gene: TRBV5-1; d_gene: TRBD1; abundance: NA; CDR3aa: CASSFRGDRTGVGEQYF; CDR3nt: TGCGCCAGCAGCTTTCGTGGTGATCGGACAGGGGTGGGAGAGCAGTACTTC
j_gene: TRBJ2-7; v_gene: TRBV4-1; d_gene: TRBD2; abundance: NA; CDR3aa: CASSLLAGVTYEQYF; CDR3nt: TGCGCCAGCAGCCTCTTAGCGGGAGTCACCTACGAGCAGTACTTC
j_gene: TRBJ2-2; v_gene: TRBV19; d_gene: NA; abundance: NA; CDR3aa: CASSDQRPSGELFF; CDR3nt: TGTGCCAGTAGTGATCAGAGGCCGTCCGGGGAGCTGTTTTTT
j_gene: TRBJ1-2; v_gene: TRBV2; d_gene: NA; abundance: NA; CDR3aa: CASSLTGVGYGYTF; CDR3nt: TGTGCCAGCAGTCTGACCGGGGTGGGCTATGGCTACACCTTC
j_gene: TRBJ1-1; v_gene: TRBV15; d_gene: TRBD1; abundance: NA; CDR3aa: CATSRPRTGRVEAFF; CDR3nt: TGTGCCACCAGCAGACCTAGGACAGGGAGGGTTGAAGCTTTCTTT
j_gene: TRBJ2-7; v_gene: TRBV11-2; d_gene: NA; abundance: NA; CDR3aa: CASSFLRGRGYEQYF; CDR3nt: TGTGCCAGCAGCTTCCTTCGAGGGAGGGGGTACGAGCAGTACTTC
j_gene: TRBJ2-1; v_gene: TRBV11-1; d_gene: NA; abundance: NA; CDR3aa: CATSRGISYNEQFF; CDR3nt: TGTGCCACCTCAAGGGGAATTTCTTACAATGAGCAGTTCTTC
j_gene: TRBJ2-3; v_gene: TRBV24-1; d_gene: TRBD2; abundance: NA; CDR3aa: CATSDAASGRDTQYF; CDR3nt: TGTGCCACCAGTGACGCCGCTAGCGGGAGAGATACGCAGTATTTT
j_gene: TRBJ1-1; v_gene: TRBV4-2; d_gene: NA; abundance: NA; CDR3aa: CASSQPTGKNTEAFF; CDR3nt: TGTGCCAGCAGCCAACCAACAGGGAAAAACACTGAAGCTTTCTTT
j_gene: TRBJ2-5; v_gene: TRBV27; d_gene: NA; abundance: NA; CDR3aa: CASRQGNNQETQYF; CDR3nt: TGTGCCAGCAGGCAGGGAAACAACCAAGAGACCCAGTACTTC
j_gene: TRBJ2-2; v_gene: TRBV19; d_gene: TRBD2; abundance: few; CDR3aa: CASSTGLAVTGELFF; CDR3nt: TGTGCCAGTAGTACGGGACTAGCGGTCACCGGGGAGCTGTTTTTT
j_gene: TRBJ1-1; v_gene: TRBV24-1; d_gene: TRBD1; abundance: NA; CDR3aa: CATSDSGQGHTEAFF; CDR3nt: TGTGCCACCAGTGATTCGGGACAGGGTCACACTGAAGCTTTCTTT
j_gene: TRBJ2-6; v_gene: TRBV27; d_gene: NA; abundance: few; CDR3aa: CASSLSAASSGANVLTF; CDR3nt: TGTGCCAGCAGTTTATCGGCGGCTAGCTCTGGGGCCAACGTCCTGACTTTC
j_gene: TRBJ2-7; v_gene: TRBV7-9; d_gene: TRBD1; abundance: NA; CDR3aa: CASSSLGQGKEGEQYF; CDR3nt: TGTGCCAGCAGCTCGCTGGGACAGGGGAAAGAAGGCGAGCAGTACTTC
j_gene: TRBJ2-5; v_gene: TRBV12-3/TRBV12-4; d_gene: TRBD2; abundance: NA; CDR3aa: CASSLTSGETQYF; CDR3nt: TGTGCCAGCAGCTTGACTAGCGGGGAGACCCAGTACTTC
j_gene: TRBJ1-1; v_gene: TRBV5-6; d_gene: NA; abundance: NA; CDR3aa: CASSPPEGLNTEAFF; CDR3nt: TGTGCCAGCAGCCCACCCGAGGGATTGAACACTGAAGCTTTCTTT
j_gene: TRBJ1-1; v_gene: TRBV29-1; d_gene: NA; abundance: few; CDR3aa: CSARGDTEAFF; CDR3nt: TGCAGCGCGCGGGGAGACACTGAAGCTTTCTTT
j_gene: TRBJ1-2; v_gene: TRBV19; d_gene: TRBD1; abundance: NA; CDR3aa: CASRIGGDYGYTF; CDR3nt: TGTGCCAGTAGGATAGGGGGCGACTATGGCTACACCTTC
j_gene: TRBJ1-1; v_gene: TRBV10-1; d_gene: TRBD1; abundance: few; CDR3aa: CASRTGMNTEAFF; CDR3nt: TGCGCCAGCAGGACAGGGATGAACACTGAAGCTTTCTTT
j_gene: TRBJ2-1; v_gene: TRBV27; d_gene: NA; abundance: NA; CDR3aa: CASSLRDFYNEQFF; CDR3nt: TGTGCCAGCAGTCTAAGGGACTTCTACAATGAGCAGTTCTTC
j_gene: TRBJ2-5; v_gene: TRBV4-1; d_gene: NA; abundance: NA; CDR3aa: CASSQRGREETQYF; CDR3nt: TGCGCCAGCAGCCAAAGGGGAAGAGAAGAGACCCAGTACTTC
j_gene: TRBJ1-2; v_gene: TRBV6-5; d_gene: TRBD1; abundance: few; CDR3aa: CASSPGQGRYTF; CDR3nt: TGTGCCAGCAGTCCGGGACAGGGTCGCTACACCTTC
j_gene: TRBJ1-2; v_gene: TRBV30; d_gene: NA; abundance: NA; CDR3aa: CAWRPGGYGYTF; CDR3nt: TGTGCCTGGCGCCCGGGGGGCTATGGCTACACCTTC
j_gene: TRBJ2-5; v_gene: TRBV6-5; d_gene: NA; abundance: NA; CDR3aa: CASSSNSQETQYF; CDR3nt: TGTGCCAGCAGTTCAAATAGTCAAGAGACCCAGTACTTC
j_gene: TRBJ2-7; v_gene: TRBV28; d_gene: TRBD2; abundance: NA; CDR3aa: CASSLFLAGSVPREQYF; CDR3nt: TGTGCCAGCAGTTTATTCCTAGCGGGGAGCGTCCCCCGCGAGCAGTACTTC
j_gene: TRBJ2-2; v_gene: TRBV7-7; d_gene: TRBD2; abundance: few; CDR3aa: CASSPSGRSGELFF; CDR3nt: TGTGCCAGCAGCCCTAGCGGGAGATCCGGGGAGCTGTTTTTT
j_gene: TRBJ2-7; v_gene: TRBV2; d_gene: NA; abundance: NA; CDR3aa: CASKSVQGYEQYF; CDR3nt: TGTGCCAGCAAATCGGTGCAGGGATACGAGCAGTACTTC
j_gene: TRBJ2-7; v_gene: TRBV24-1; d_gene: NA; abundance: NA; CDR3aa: CATSDGRDSDGEQYF; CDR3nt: TGTGCCACCAGTGATGGCCGGGACTCAGATGGCGAGCAGTACTTC
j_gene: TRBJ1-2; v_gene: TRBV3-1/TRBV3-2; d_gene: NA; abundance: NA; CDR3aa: CASSHMRGYGYTF; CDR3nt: TGTGCCAGCAGCCATATGCGGGGCTATGGCTACACCTTC
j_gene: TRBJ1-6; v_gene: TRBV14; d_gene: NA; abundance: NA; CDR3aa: CASSQDRGFYSPLHF; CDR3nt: TGTGCCAGCAGCCAAGACCGGGGGTTTTATTCACCCCTCCACTTT
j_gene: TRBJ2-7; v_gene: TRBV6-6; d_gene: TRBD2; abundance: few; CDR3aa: CATKLSGTHEQYF; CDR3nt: TGTGCCACCAAACTAAGCGGGACCCACGAGCAGTACTTC
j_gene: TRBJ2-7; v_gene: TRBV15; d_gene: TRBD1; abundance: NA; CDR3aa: CATSSKQGASYEQYF; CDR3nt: TGTGCCACCAGCAGTAAACAGGGGGCCTCCTACGAGCAGTACTTC
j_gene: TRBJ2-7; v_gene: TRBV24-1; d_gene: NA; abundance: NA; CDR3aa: CATSDGPGLPGPQYF; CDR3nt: TGTGCCACCAGTGATGGACCGGGACTCCCGGGTCCCCAGTACTTC
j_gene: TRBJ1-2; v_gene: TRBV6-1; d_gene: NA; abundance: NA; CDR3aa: CASSDRALANYGYTF; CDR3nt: TGTGCCAGCAGTGACAGGGCTTTAGCTAACTATGGCTACACCTTC
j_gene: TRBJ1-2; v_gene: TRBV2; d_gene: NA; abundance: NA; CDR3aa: CASSEDNNYGYTF; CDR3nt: TGTGCCAGCAGTGAGGACAATAACTATGGCTACACCTTC
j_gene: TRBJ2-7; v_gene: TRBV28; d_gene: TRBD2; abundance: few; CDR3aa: CASSSLAGNPYEQYF; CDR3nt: TGTGCCAGCAGTTCCCTAGCGGGAAATCCCTACGAGCAGTACTTC
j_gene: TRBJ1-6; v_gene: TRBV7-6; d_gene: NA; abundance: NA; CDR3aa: CASSPSGTPYSPLHF; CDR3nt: TGTGCCAGCAGCCCCTCCGGGACACCTTATTCACCCCTCCACTTT
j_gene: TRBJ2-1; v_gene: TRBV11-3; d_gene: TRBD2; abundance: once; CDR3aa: CASSPLTSGIGEQFF; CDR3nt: TGTGCCAGCAGCCCCCTGACTAGCGGGATTGGTGAGCAGTTCTTC
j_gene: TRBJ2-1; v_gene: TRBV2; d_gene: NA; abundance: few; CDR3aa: CASSKTGGEQFF; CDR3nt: TGTGCCAGTTCGAAGACAGGCGGAGAGCAGTTCTTC
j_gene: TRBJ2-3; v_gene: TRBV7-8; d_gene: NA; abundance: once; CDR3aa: CASSQGPGFDTQYF; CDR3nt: TGTGCCAGCAGCCAGGGGCCAGGTTTCGATACGCAGTATTTT
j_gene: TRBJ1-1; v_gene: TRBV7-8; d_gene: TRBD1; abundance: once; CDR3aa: CASSNRQGTNTEAFF; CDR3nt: TGTGCCAGCAGCAACCGACAGGGAACGAACACTGAAGCTTTCTTT
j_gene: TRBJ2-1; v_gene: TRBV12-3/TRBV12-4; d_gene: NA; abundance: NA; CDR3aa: CASSQNSEQFF; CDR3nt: TGTGCCAGCAGTCAAAATAGTGAGCAGTTCTTC
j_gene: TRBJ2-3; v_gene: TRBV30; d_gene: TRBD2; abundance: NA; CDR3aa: CAWTSGFRTDTQYF; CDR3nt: TGTGCCTGGACTAGCGGTTTTCGCACAGATACGCAGTATTTT